This T cell receptor beta chain was identified during a study of blood T cell repertoires in COVID-19 (dated by TCRdb to the early 2020s). Looking at the study overall: Samples from collaborators originated in the United States, Italy and Spain and spanned both the acute and convalescent phases of COVID-19. A de-identified subject ID, COVID-19 status, age in years and sex were almost always included in the sample metadata. HLA class I and class II types, where available, came from metadata supplied by the sample provider rather than from assay-based typing. The material from the prospective study consisted of cDNA or gDNA derived from T cells, B-cell-depleted T cells, or PBMCs. The repertoires were released in a freely available public database meant as a resource for research on the immune response to SARS-CoV-2. The dataset comprised deeply sampled blood TCRbeta repertoires from subjects exposed to, actively infected with, or recovered from COVID-19. The samples were drawn from two sources: the first 160 participants of the ongoing ImmuneRACE study, and 1,000 to 1,500 subjects contributed by 6 global collaborators. General conclusions and limits of the study: The quantity of clinical and demographic metadata differed by source and by participant and was supplied without curation.

In Seattle, one collaborating source enrolled patients while the infection was active and tracked those patients longitudinally over the course of disease. Each collaborating institution followed its own protocols to collect whole blood in K2EDTA tubes. Collaborator samples were shipped for TCRbeta analysis as frozen whole blood, isolated PBMCs, or DNA extracted from either sample type. With respect to this clone: No cognate antigen has been identified for it. No base quality information exists; no much larger clone differs at one position.

The immunoSEQ Assay, a bias-controlled multiplex PCR, was used to amplify TCRbeta CDR3 regions from genomic DNA. Concerning the study's data processing: Nucleated cell counts per sample were estimated from amplification of reference gene primers within the assay. To quantify the absolute abundance of each unique TCRbeta CDR3 rearrangement, sequence reads were collapsed and filtered. For each sample, productive Simpson clonality was calculated by taking the square root of Simpson's diversity index across productive rearrangements. In its TCRdb copy, this immuneACCESS table keeps in-frame sequences only and misses some clones. Where compared with another copy, unresolved V genes explain less than half of these, and the others have no known cause. The DNA gave D and trimming, while V, J and clone size come from that table. This sample is represented by about 94,000 clones; approximately 79% of them were singletons. 3.5% to 4% of the sample comes from the top ten.

The germline V gene (reference sequence) specifies LNHDA as CDR1 and SQIVND as CDR2. Inclusive of the bounding cysteine and phenylalanine, the CDR3 is 15 residues long. Just the 45-base CDR3 DNA is kept, in frame starting at base 1. V loses 7 bases of germline sequence and J loses 4 bases, and the interval between the two ends is 16 bases. The sequence was collected from a man in his 70s with COVID-19, enrolled during active disease. The sample comprised peripheral blood. This receptor chain uses TRBV19 and TRBJ1-4; the D gene is perhaps TRBD1, on 6 matching bases. The encoded CDR3 is CASTTTGTRNEKLFF. The DNA is TGTGCCAGTACCACCACCGGGACACGTAATGAAAAACTGTTTTTT.